Detailed here is one TCR beta chain. Its antigen is unidentified. TCRdb itself ran the 5' RACE reads through MiXCR, one entry per CDR3 protein. The profile shows 550,000 to 600,000 distinct CDR3 sequences, about 22% of them singletons. Germline V gives CDR1 SGDLS, CDR2 YYNGEE. The CDR3 sequence is 16 residues long. V shed 0 bases and J 5 bases; nucleotides not matched to a gene: 8. The data were taken from a study of T-cell memory formation after mild COVID-19. Overall study context: Largely, the TCR clusters proved donor specific.

Study observations and caveats: Still unconfirmed is whether the second-wave clones peaking on day 37 recognized SARS-CoV-2. CD4+ clones that contracted lay mainly in CM and EM; CD8+ ones lay in EMRA. Later expanders leaned toward CD4+, whereas clones contracting from day 15 to 85 were balanced CD4/CD8.

What was sequenced was PBMCs or a T cell subset sorted from them (not recorded which). This TCR was recovered from an adult woman who had mild COVID-19 (a few samples of this study predate the infection). Cell type and time point are not known. The chain employs TRBV9 and TRBJ2-1; 7 bases are a match to TRBD2. In DNA form, the CDR3 reads TGTGCCAGCAGCGTAGGCTCTAGCGGAGCTCACAATGAGCAGTTCTTC. Its protein product is CASSVGSSGAHNEQFF.